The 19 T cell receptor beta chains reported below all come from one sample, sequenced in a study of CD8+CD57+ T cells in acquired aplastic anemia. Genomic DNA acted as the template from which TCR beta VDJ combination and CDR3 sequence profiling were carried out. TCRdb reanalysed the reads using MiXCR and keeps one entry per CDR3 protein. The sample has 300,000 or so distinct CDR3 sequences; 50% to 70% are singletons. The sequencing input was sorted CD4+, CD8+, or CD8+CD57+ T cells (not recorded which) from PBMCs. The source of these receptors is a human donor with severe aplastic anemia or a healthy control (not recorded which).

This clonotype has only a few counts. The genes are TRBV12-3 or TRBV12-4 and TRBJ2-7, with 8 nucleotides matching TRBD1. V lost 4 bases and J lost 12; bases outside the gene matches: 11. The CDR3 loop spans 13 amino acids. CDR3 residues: CASSSTGGRNPYF. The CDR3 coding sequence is TGTGCCAGCAGTTCCACAGGGGGGAGAAACCCGTACTTC.

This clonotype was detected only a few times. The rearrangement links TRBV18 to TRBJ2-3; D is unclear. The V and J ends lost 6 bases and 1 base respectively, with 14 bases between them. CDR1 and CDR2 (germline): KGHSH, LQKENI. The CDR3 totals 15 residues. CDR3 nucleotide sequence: TGTGCCAGCTCCCCAGACGGAATAGGCACAGATACGCAGTATTTT. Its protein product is CASSPDGIGTDTQYF.

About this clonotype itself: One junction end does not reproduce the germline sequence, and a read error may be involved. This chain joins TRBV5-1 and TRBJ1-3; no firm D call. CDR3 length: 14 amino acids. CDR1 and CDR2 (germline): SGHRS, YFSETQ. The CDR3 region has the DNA TGTGCCAGCAGCTTCATAGGGCCCGGAAACACCATATATTTT. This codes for CASSFIGPGNTIYF.

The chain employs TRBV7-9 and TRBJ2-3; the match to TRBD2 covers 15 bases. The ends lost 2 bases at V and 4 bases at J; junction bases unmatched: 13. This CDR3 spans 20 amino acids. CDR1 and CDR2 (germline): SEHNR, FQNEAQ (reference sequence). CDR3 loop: CASSLNAGEGLAGGPDTQYF. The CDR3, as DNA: TGTGCCAGCAGCTTAAATGCAGGGGAGGGACTAGCGGGGGGACCAGATACGCAGTATTTT. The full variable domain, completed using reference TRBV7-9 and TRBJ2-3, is DTGVSQNPRHKITKRGQNVTFRCDPISEHNRLYWYRQTLGQGPEFLTYFQNEAQLEKSRLLSDRFSAERPKGSFSTLEIQRTEQGDSAMYLCASSLNAGEGLAGGPDTQYFGPGTRLTVL.

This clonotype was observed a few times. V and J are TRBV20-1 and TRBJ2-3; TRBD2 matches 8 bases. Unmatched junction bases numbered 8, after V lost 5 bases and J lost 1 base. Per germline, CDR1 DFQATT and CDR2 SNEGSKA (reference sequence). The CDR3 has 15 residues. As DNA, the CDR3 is TGCAGTGCTGCCCGAACCGGGGGGGGCACAGATACGCAGTATTTT. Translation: CSAARTGGGTDTQYF.

CDR3 DNA sequence: TGTGCCAGCAGCTTAAGGACTAGCGGGAGCGGGGAGACCCAGTACTTC. Translating it yields CASSLRTSGSGETQYF. V usage is TRBV7-8 and J usage is TRBJ2-5; TRBD2 matches at 13 bases. Germline V CDR1 and CDR2: SGHVS, FQNEAQ. V was clipped by 2 bases and J by 5 bases; unmatched bases: 5. This CDR3 is 16 amino acids long.

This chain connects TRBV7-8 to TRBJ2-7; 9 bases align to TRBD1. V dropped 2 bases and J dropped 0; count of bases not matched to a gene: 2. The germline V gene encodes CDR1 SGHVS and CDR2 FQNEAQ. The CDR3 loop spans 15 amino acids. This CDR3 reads CASSLTDRGSYEQYF. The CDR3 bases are TGTGCCAGCAGCTTAACGGACAGGGGCTCCTACGAGCAGTACTTC.

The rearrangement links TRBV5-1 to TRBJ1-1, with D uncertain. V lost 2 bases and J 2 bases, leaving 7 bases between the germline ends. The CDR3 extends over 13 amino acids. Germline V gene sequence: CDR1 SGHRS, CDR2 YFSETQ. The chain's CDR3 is CASSFSGNTEAFF. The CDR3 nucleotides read TGCGCCAGCAGCTTCTCGGGAAACACTGAAGCTTTCTTT.

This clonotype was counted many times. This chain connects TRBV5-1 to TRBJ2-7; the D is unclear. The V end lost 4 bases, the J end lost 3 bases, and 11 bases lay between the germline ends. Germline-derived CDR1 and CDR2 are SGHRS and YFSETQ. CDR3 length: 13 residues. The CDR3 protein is CASSPPAIYEQYF. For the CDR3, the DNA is TGCGCCAGCAGCCCTCCGGCCATCTACGAGCAGTACTTC.

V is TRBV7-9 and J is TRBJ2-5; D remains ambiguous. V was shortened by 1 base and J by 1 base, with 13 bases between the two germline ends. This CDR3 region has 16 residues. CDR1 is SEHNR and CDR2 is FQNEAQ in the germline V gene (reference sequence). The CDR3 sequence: CASSLVVAGSQETQYF. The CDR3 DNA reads TGTGCCAGCAGCTTAGTCGTTGCAGGCTCCCAAGAGACCCAGTACTTC.

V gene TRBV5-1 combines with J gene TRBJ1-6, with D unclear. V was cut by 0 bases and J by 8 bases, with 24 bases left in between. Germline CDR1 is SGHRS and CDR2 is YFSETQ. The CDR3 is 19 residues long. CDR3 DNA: TGCGCCAGCAGCTTGGATTACCGAGTCGAGAAGATACTACATTCACCCCTCCACTTT. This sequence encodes CASSLDYRVEKILHSPLHF.

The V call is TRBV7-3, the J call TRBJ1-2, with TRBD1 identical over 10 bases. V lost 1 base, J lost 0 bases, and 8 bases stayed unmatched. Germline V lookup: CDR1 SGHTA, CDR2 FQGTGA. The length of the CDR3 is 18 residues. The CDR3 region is CASSLNDDRGLANYGYTF. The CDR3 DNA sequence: TGTGCCAGCAGCTTAAACGACGACAGGGGGCTAGCTAACTATGGCTACACCTTC.

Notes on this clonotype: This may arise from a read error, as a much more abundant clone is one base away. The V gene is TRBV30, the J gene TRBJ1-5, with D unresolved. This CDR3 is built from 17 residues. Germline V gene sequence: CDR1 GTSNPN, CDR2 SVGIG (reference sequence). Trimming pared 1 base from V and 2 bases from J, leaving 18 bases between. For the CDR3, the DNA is TGTGCCTGGAGTGAGGCGCAGTCCACCTGGGGCAATCAGCCCCAGCATTTT. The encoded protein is CAWSEAQSTWGNQPQHF.

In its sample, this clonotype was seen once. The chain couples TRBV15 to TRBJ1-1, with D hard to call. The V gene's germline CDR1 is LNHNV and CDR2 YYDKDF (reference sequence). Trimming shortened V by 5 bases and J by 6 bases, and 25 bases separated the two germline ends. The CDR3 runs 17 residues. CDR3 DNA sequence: TGTGCCACCAGCGGGCGACATATCAGGCGGGATAACTCTGAAGCTTTCTTT. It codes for CATSGRHIRRDNSEAFF.

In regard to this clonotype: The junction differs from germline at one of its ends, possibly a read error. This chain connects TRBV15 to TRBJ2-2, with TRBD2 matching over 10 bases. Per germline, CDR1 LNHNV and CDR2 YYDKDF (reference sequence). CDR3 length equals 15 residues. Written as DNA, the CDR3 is TGTGCCACCAGCTCTAGCGGGGGAATCACCGGGGAACTGGTTTTT. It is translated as CATSSSGGITGELVF. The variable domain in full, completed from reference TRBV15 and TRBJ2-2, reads DAMVIQNPRYQVTQFGKPVTLSCSQTLNHNVMYWYQQKSSQAPKLLFHYYDKDFNNEADTPDNFQSRRPNTSFCFLDIRSPGLGDTAMYLCATSSSGGITGELVFGEGSRLTVL.

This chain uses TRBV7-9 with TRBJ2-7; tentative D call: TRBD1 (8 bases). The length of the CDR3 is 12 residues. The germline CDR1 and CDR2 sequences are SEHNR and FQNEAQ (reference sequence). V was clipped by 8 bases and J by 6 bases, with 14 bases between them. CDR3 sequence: CASVGGTGEQYF. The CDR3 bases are TGTGCCAGCGTGGGGGGGACAGGCGAGCAGTACTTC.

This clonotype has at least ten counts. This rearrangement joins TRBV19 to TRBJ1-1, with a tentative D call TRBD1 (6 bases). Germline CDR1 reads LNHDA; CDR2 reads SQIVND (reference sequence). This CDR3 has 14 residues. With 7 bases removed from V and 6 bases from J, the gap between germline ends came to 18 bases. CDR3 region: CASTIGGHVPEAFF. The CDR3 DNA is TGTGCCAGTACCATAGGGGGGCACGTCCCTGAAGCTTTCTTT.

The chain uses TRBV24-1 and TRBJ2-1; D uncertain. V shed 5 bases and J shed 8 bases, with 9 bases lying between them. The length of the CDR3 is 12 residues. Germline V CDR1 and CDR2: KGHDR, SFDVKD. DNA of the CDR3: TGTGCCACCAGTGGAGGTGCGGATGAGCAGTTCTTC. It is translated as CATSGGADEQFF.

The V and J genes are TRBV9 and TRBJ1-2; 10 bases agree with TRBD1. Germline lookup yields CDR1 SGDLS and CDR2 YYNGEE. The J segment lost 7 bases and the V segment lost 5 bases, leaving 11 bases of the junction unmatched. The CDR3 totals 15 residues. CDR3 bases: TGTGCCAGCAGTTTACTGGGACAGGGGAACGTTGGCTACACCTTC. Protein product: CASSLLGQGNVGYTF.